This TCR beta chain was sequenced for a study of CD8 T cells in ankylosing spondylitis. Study-level points and caveats: With a CD8+ phenotype, disease-linked clones were relatively rare in peripheral blood. Reports of some motif variants in reactive arthritis synovial fluid and blood predate this one. Disease-linked clones reportedly showed significant enrichment in matched ankylosing spondylitis synovial fluid. There was a TCR beta motif, made of several highly homologous variants, that appeared characteristic of ankylosing spondylitis blood.

Quantitative 5'-RACE with molecular barcodes was used to make the TCR beta libraries. Each CDR3 protein is one row after TCRdb ran MiXCR on the 5' RACE reads. Of 500,000 to 550,000 distinct CDR3 sequences listed, 10% to 15% are singletons. This clonotype has a count of ten or more. Its specificity is unknown. Between the trimmed V and J ends, which lost 2 bases and 2 bases, there was a span of 10 bases. The CDR3 is 15 amino acids. The TCR was taken from a male donor with ankylosing spondylitis. The specimen sequenced was blood, either unsorted or a sorted T cell fraction (not recorded which). The chain uses TRBV12-3 or TRBV12-4 and TRBJ1-5, with D possibly TRBD1 on 6 matching bases. CDR3 DNA: TGTGCCAGCAGTTTATACAGGGCCGGCAATCAGCCCCAGCATTTT. Residues: CASSLYRAGNQPQHF.